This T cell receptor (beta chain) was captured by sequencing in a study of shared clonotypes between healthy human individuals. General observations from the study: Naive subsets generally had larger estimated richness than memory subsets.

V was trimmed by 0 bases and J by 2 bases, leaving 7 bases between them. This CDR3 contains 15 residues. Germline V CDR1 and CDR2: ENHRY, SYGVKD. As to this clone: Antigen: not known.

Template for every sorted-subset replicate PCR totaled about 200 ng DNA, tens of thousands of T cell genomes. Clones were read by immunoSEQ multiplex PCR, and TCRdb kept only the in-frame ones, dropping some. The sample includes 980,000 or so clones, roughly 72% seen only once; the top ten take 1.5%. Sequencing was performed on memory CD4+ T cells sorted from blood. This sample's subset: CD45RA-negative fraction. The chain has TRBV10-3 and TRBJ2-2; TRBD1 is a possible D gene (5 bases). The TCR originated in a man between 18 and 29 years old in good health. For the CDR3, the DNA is TGTGCCATCAGTGAGTCGCAGGGTAACACCGGGGAGCTGTTTTTT. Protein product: CAISESQGNTGELFF.